This T cell receptor (beta chain) was sequenced for a study of T-cell reconstitution after alpha-beta-depleted transplantation in children. The CDR3 covers 11 residues. Deletions cut 4 bases from V and 4 bases from J, with 4 bases between. The V gene's germline CDR1 is SQVTM and CDR2 ANQGSEA. Preparation of the TCRbeta library used unique molecular identifiers. MiXCR, applied by TCRdb to the PCR reads, yields one record per CDR3 protein. The repertoire has around 400,000 distinct CDR3 sequences, roughly 10% of them found once; the top ten carry 4.5% to 7%. Specimen: PBMCs from the stem cell graft donor, collected from the stem cell graft. This TCR was sampled from a human donor who donated a stem cell graft to a child with acute myeloid leukemia. The chain combines TRBV29-1 with TRBJ2-2; D remains ambiguous. Here the CDR3 reads CSVVSTGELFF. The CDR3 nucleotides are TGCAGCGTTGTTTCCACCGGGGAGCTGTTTTTT.